These T cell receptor beta chains were read from a single sample in a study of human T cells and chemical hapten exposure. Each CDR3 protein gets one entry after TCRdb re-called the RACE reads with MiXCR. Among under 200,000 distinct CDR3 sequences, approximately 15% were seen once, and the ten largest hold about 1.7%. The starting material was whole blood, obtained in connection with sensitization to the hapten diphenylcyclopropenone (DPC). The receptors originated from a woman younger than 45 with alopecia areata. Some clones in this sample may be carry-over from other donors' samples. The CDR3 runs from the conserved cysteine through the conserved F or W. The order of the fields is J gene, CDR3 length, D gene, V gene, clone size, CDR3 protein, CDR3 DNA. The D gene is left open where the match is weak. Size tells how often a clone was seen (once, few, many) or the class of an expanded clone, and some rows leave it out.

>TRBJ2-2|15|TRBD1|TRBV27|many
CASSPGTGDTGELFF
TGTGCCAGCAGTCCCGGGACAGGGGACACCGGGGAGCTGTTTTTT
>TRBJ2-1|11|TRBD2|TRBV29-1|few
CSQTSSGGQFF
TGCAGCCAAACCTCTAGCGGGGGGCAGTTCTTC
>TRBJ1-1|15|NA|TRBV6-2/TRBV6-3|NA
CASSSELGGHTEAFF
TGTGCCAGCAGTTCCGAGCTCGGGGGACACACTGAAGCTTTCTTT
>TRBJ2-1|15|TRBD2|TRBV5-1|NA
CASSSGTSGFGEQFF
TGCGCCAGCAGTTCCGGGACTAGCGGGTTCGGTGAGCAGTTCTTC
>TRBJ1-6|16|TRBD1|TRBV6-6|NA
CASTRHPTGKNSPLHF
TGTGCCAGCACCCGCCATCCGACAGGGAAAAATTCACCCCTCCACTTT
>TRBJ1-5|14|TRBD1|TRBV5-5|NA
CASSPETGRSAQHF
TGTGCCAGCAGCCCGGAGACAGGGAGATCAGCCCAGCATTTT
>TRBJ2-7|13|NA|TRBV2|few
CASSAQGLREQYF
TGTGCCAGCAGTGCGCAGGGCTTGCGCGAGCAGTACTTC
>TRBJ2-3|15|NA|TRBV5-4|few
CASSLSGTATDTQYF
TGTGCCAGCAGCCTGTCCGGGACGGCCACAGATACGCAGTATTTT
>TRBJ2-5|15|NA|TRBV2|NA
CASLFQDLAQETQYF
TGTGCCAGCCTTTTCCAGGACCTAGCGCAAGAGACCCAGTACTTC
>TRBJ2-1|13|NA|TRBV5-1|NA
CASRDGTYNEQFF
TGCGCCAGCAGAGACGGTACCTACAATGAGCAGTTCTTC
>TRBJ1-5|18|TRBD1|TRBV6-2/TRBV6-3|many
CASRNGQGADGSNQPQHF
TGTGCCAGCAGAAACGGACAGGGGGCCGATGGGAGCAATCAGCCCCAGCATTTT
>TRBJ2-1|15|TRBD1|TRBV10-3|few
CAISDGTGSPNEQFF
TGTGCCATCAGTGACGGGACAGGGAGCCCCAATGAGCAGTTCTTC
>TRBJ1-5|14|NA|TRBV5-4|few
CASSLGGQGQPQHF
TGTGCCAGCAGCTTGGGGGGGCAAGGACAGCCCCAGCATTTT
>TRBJ1-5|14|TRBD1|TRBV6-6|many
CASSPGRGNQPQHF
TGTGCCAGCAGTCCGGGCAGGGGGAATCAGCCCCAGCATTTT
>TRBJ2-6|16|NA|TRBV28|few
CASSLLGDPGANVLTF
TGTGCCAGCAGTTTATTGGGGGACCCTGGGGCCAACGTCCTGACTTTC